This T cell receptor (beta chain) was documented in a study of technical replicates of blood from a few donors. V was pared by 0 bases and J by 4 bases, with 3 bases of the junction left unmatched. The length of the CDR3 is 16 residues. Germline V gives CDR1 LGHNA, CDR2 YSLEER. The assay was immunoSEQ multiplex PCR, and TCRdb's table has in-frame clones only and misses some. The top ten hold around 4% of the sample, which has some 64,000 clones, around 92% seen once. The sequence was collected from a human donor in good health. Some clones in this sample may be carry-over from other donors' samples. Sequenced: PBMCs. This sequence joins TRBV4-3 and TRBJ2-5, with 12 bases that match TRBD2. CDR3 sequence: CASSQEPSGGVETQYF. The DNA of the CDR3 is TGCGCCAGCAGCCAAGAGCCTAGCGGGGGGGTAGAGACCCAGTACTTC.